There are a few counts of the clone carrying this TCR beta chain. Its matching antigen is unknown. The data were produced by immunoSEQ multiplex PCR, yet TCRdb's version contains in-frame clones alone and is incomplete. The table includes 15,000 or so clones, 70% detected once. The germline V and J ends were trimmed by 3 bases and 7 bases, with 3 bases remaining between them. This CDR3 is built from 11 residues. Per the germline V gene, CDR1 is KGHSH and CDR2 is LQKENI. To release intraepithelial and lamina propria lymphocytes, the graft tissue was processed. The data belong to a study of graft-versus-host responses after intestinal transplantation. Study in general: Among the recipients, all got anti-thymocyte globulin induction and then tacrolimus and steroids for around three years.

Study observations and caveats: Declining HvG levels early post-transplant were linked to peak circulating GvH clone levels. GvH clones surfaced in recipient marrow, some emerging earlier in ileum or blood.

The chain is built from TRBV18 and TRBJ2-2, with D uncertain. This receptor was taken from a human patient who received an intestinal transplant, so some T cells may come from the graft donor. Sequencing used ileum tissue, obtained approximately 780 days after intestinal transplantation. The CDR3 loop is CASSPVGELFF. CDR3 sequence (DNA): TGTGCCAGCTCACCTGTCGGGGAGCTGTTTTTT.